These T cell receptor beta chains were read from a single sample in a study of T cells in Graves' hyperthyroidism and ophthalmopathy. Via MiXCR, TCRdb re-called the multiplex PCR reads, giving one row per CDR3 protein. Here the sample spans 550,000 to 800,000 distinct CDR3 sequences, 16% being singletons. The source material was blood. The receptors derive from a man aged 18 to 30 with Graves' hyperthyroidism. Each CDR3 is given with its conserved first and last residue. The order of the fields is CDR3 protein, CDR3 DNA, V gene, clone size, D gene, J gene. The D gene is left open where the match is weak. Only part of the rows carry a size: once, few, many, or a class if the clone is expanded.

CASTNRGLVVGTQYF TGTGCCAGCACCAACCGAGGACTAGTGGTCGGTACGCAGTATTTT TRBV6-1 many TRBD2 TRBJ2-3
CASSPAGEGNSPLHF TGTGCCAGCAGCCCAGCGGGGGAAGGGAATTCACCCCTCCACTTT TRBV28 . . TRBJ1-6
CASSPVMTSGRVEQYF TGTGCCAGCAGCCCCGTTATGACTAGCGGGAGGGTCGAGCAGTACTTC TRBV12-3/TRBV12-4 many TRBD2 TRBJ2-7
CASSPVAAWETQYF TGTGCCAGCAGCCCGGTAGCGGCCTGGGAGACCCAGTACTTC TRBV2 . . TRBJ2-5
CASSFWGAYNEQFF TGTGCCAGCAGCTTTTGGGGGGCCTACAATGAGCAGTTCTTC TRBV12-3/TRBV12-4 many . TRBJ2-1
CASSPGFNEQYF TGTGCCAGCAGCCCGGGGTTTAACGAGCAGTACTTC TRBV7-9 many . TRBJ2-7
CAWKDPGGPYEQYF TGTGCCTGGAAAGACCCCGGGGGCCCCTACGAGCAGTACTTC TRBV30 many . TRBJ2-7
CASSLRGRGYAGEWGIQYF TGTGCCAGCAGCTTAAGAGGCAGGGGTTACGCGGGAGAGTGGGGCATTCAGTACTTC TRBV7-9 few . TRBJ2-4
CASQVQRGNSPLHF TGTGCCAGCCAGGTCCAGAGGGGGAATTCACCCCTCCACTTT TRBV7-2 . . TRBJ1-6
CASSLAERTEAFF TGCGCCAGCAGTTTAGCAGAGCGCACTGAAGCTTTCTTT TRBV10-2 many . TRBJ1-1
CASSLSSWGNYGYTF TGTGCCAGCAGTTTATCTTCGTGGGGGAACTATGGCTACACCTTC TRBV28 many . TRBJ1-2
CASSVGQGTIPYEQYF TGTGCCAGCAGCGTAGGGCAGGGGACTATTCCCTACGAGCAGTACTTC TRBV9 few . TRBJ2-7
CSAPPGQGRPEAFF TGCAGTGCCCCGCCGGGACAGGGGCGGCCTGAAGCTTTCTTT TRBV20-1 many TRBD1 TRBJ1-1
CASSPTVPREGNTIYF TGTGCCAGCTCGCCGACGGTCCCACGGGAGGGAAACACCATATATTTT TRBV18 . . TRBJ1-3
CASSLIGRPNYGYTF TGTGCCAGCAGCTTGATTGGCAGACCTAACTATGGCTACACCTTC TRBV5-1 . . TRBJ1-2
CSAVRDRRTSGSVPYEQYF TGCAGTGCTGTCCGGGACAGAAGGACTAGCGGGAGTGTCCCCTACGAGCAGTACTTC TRBV20-1 . TRBD2 TRBJ2-7
CASSSNRGLDEQFF TGTGCCAGCAGCTCAAACAGGGGGCTGGATGAGCAGTTCTTC TRBV7-9 few TRBD1 TRBJ2-1
CASTPEWDGGNTEAFF TGTGCCAGCACCCCTGAATGGGACGGTGGGAACACTGAAGCTTTCTTT TRBV11-2 many . TRBJ1-1
CASSYSGNGQFF TGTGCCAGCAGCTACTCCGGGAACGGGCAGTTCTTC TRBV7-2 . . TRBJ2-1
CASSERGRVVYGYTF TGTGCCAGCAGTGAACGCGGCAGGGTAGTGTATGGCTACACCTTC TRBV6-1 few . TRBJ1-2
CASTAGTASNEQYF TGTGCCAGCACCGCCGGGACCGCGAGCAACGAGCAGTACTTC TRBV6-1 . . TRBJ2-7
CASSKFWTGGEKLFF TGTGCCAGCAGCAAGTTTTGGACAGGAGGAGAAAAACTGTTTTTT TRBV7-8 . TRBD1 TRBJ1-4
CASSGRPTDTQYF TGTGCCAGCAGCGGCAGGCCCACAGATACGCAGTATTTT TRBV11-3 many . TRBJ2-3
CASTPYSGTSARETQYF TGCGCCAGCACCCCTTACTCCGGGACTAGCGCACGGGAGACCCAGTACTTC TRBV5-1 . TRBD2 TRBJ2-5
CASTVGNEKLFF TGTGCCAGCACGGTAGGGAATGAAAAACTGTTTTTT TRBV28 many . TRBJ1-4
CASSQLEISGANVLTF TGTGCCAGCAGTCAACTTGAAATCTCTGGGGCCAACGTCCTGACTTTC TRBV28 many . TRBJ2-6
CSVRGDSYEQYF TGCAGTGTCAGGGGGGATTCCTACGAGCAGTACTTC TRBV20-1 many . TRBJ2-7
CSANDRGRITGELFF TGCAGTGCTAATGACAGGGGACGTATCACCGGGGAGCTGTTTTTT TRBV20-1 . TRBD1 TRBJ2-2
CASIGAGVTDTQYF TGTGCCAGCATAGGAGCGGGAGTAACAGATACGCAGTATTTT TRBV2 many TRBD2 TRBJ2-3
CASSPTSGRANTGELFF TGTGCCAGCAGTCCTACTAGCGGGAGGGCGAACACCGGGGAGCTGTTTTTT TRBV2 few TRBD2 TRBJ2-2
CASSYDRGNTIYF TGTGCCAGCAGTTACGACAGAGGAAACACCATATATTTT TRBV11-2 . . TRBJ1-3
CASSLQGAPYEQYF TGTGCCAGCAGTTTGCAGGGGGCTCCCTACGAGCAGTACTTC TRBV27 once TRBD1 TRBJ2-7
CAWSLTGLKETQYF TGTGCCTGGAGTTTAACAGGGTTGAAAGAGACCCAGTACTTC TRBV30 few . TRBJ2-5
CASSGAQEWPWEAFF TGTGCCAGCAGTGGCGCACAGGAATGGCCGTGGGAAGCTTTCTTT TRBV25-1 . . TRBJ1-1
CASSTDGSNQPQHF TGTGCCAGCAGTACAGACGGGAGCAATCAGCCCCAGCATTTT TRBV2 few . TRBJ1-5